Listed below are T cell receptor beta chains from one sample, sequenced in a study of OX40 agonist ivuxolimab in advanced cancers. This table comes from immunoSEQ multiplex PCR, and its TCRdb copy is limited to in-frame clones, with some not included. The data contain roughly 34,000 clones, around four fifths of them seen just once; the ten biggest clones take up less than 15%. Sequenced material: CD4+ or CD8+ T cells sorted from blood, taken in a trial of the OX40 agonist ivuxolimab. The source of these receptors is an adult with an advanced solid tumor such as melanoma, head and neck, liver or kidney cancer. The CDR3 runs from the conserved cysteine through the conserved F or W. Each record gives: CDR3 length, J gene, clone size, D gene, V gene, CDR3 protein, CDR3 DNA. D genes are given only for firm matches. Some rows have no size entry. The others give once, few or many, or a class for an expanded clone.

CDR3 length: 15; J gene: TRBJ1-4; clone size: NA; D gene: NA; V gene: TRBV19; CDR3 protein: CASSTVGTWRVAVFF; CDR3 DNA: TGTGCCAGTAGTACCGTCGGGACTTGGCGGGTTGCGGTGTTTTTT
CDR3 length: 15; J gene: TRBJ1-5; clone size: NA; D gene: NA; V gene: TRBV4-1; CDR3 protein: CASSQGTLSNQPQHF; CDR3 DNA: TGCGCCAGCAGCCAGGGAACCCTTAGCAATCAGCCCCAGCATTTT
CDR3 length: 18; J gene: TRBJ2-7; clone size: NA; D gene: TRBD2; V gene: TRBV2; CDR3 protein: CASSVAGTSGSSSYEQYF; CDR3 DNA: TGTGCCAGCAGTGTCGCCGGGACTAGCGGGAGTAGCTCCTACGAGCAGTACTTC
CDR3 length: 14; J gene: TRBJ1-1; clone size: NA; D gene: NA; V gene: TRBV4-1; CDR3 protein: CASSQGMWNTEAFF; CDR3 DNA: TGCGCCAGCAGCCAGGGTATGTGGAACACTGAAGCTTTCTTT
CDR3 length: 14; J gene: TRBJ1-2; clone size: NA; D gene: TRBD1; V gene: TRBV19; CDR3 protein: CASSADRVNYGYTF; CDR3 DNA: TGTGCCAGTAGTGCTGACAGGGTTAACTATGGCTACACCTTC
CDR3 length: 14; J gene: TRBJ2-3; clone size: NA; D gene: NA; V gene: TRBV13; CDR3 protein: CAVGQGLGTDTQYF; CDR3 DNA: TGTGCCGTAGGCCAGGGGTTGGGCACAGATACGCAGTATTTT
CDR3 length: 13; J gene: TRBJ2-3; clone size: NA; D gene: NA; V gene: TRBV5-6; CDR3 protein: CASSLGAGDTQYF; CDR3 DNA: TGTGCCAGCAGCCTGGGGGCCGGGGATACGCAGTATTTT
CDR3 length: 15; J gene: TRBJ2-1; clone size: NA; D gene: TRBD2; V gene: TRBV19; CDR3 protein: CASSISSGGRNEQFF; CDR3 DNA: TGTGCCAGTAGTATTTCTAGCGGGGGGCGCAATGAGCAGTTCTTC
CDR3 length: 14; J gene: TRBJ2-7; clone size: NA; D gene: TRBD1; V gene: TRBV6-5; CDR3 protein: CASSYGTGGGEQYF; CDR3 DNA: TGTGCCAGCAGCTATGGGACAGGGGGAGGCGAGCAGTACTTC
CDR3 length: 17; J gene: TRBJ1-1; clone size: NA; D gene: NA; V gene: TRBV7-9; CDR3 protein: CASSSTAAILKNTEAFF; CDR3 DNA: TGTGCCAGCAGCTCCACCGCGGCAATCCTAAAGAACACTGAAGCTTTCTTT
CDR3 length: 13; J gene: TRBJ1-2; clone size: medium-sized; D gene: TRBD1; V gene: TRBV7-6; CDR3 protein: CASSLDRGYGYTF; CDR3 DNA: TGTGCCAGCAGCCTTGACAGGGGCTATGGCTACACCTTC
CDR3 length: 16; J gene: TRBJ1-6; clone size: once; D gene: NA; V gene: TRBV4-3; CDR3 protein: CASSQEVRANNSPLHF; CDR3 DNA: TGCGCCAGCAGCCAAGAAGTCAGGGCGAATAATTCACCCCTCCACTTT
CDR3 length: 13; J gene: TRBJ2-2; clone size: NA; D gene: NA; V gene: TRBV29-1; CDR3 protein: CSVRTVNTGELFF; CDR3 DNA: TGCAGCGTCAGGACGGTCAACACCGGGGAGCTGTTTTTT
CDR3 length: 12; J gene: TRBJ1-5; clone size: NA; D gene: NA; V gene: TRBV19; CDR3 protein: CASSISIQPQHF; CDR3 DNA: TGTGCCAGTAGTATCTCCATTCAGCCCCAGCATTTT
CDR3 length: 12; J gene: TRBJ1-2; clone size: few; D gene: NA; V gene: TRBV10-3; CDR3 protein: CVTRDVNYGYTF; CDR3 DNA: TGTGTGACACGAGATGTGAACTATGGCTACACCTTC
CDR3 length: 13; J gene: TRBJ1-2; clone size: few; D gene: NA; V gene: TRBV25-1; CDR3 protein: CASSDGGTYGYTF; CDR3 DNA: TGTGCCAGCAGTGATGGCGGGACTTATGGCTACACCTTC
CDR3 length: 16; J gene: TRBJ1-1; clone size: NA; D gene: NA; V gene: TRBV5-1; CDR3 protein: CASSLVGGGVNTEAFF; CDR3 DNA: TGCGCCAGCAGCTTGGTAGGGGGTGGGGTGAACACTGAAGCTTTCTTT
CDR3 length: 14; J gene: TRBJ1-1; clone size: NA; D gene: NA; V gene: TRBV4-1; CDR3 protein: CASSAPTMNTEAFF; CDR3 DNA: TGCGCCAGCAGCGCTCCGACTATGAACACTGAAGCTTTCTTT
CDR3 length: 15; J gene: TRBJ2-5; clone size: NA; D gene: NA; V gene: TRBV27; CDR3 protein: CASSFYTGTQETQYF; CDR3 DNA: TGTGCCAGCAGTTTCTACACAGGGACCCAAGAGACCCAGTACTTC
CDR3 length: 14; J gene: TRBJ2-1; clone size: NA; D gene: NA; V gene: TRBV28; CDR3 protein: CASSPLLLYNEQFF; CDR3 DNA: TGTGCCAGCAGTCCACTACTACTATACAATGAGCAGTTCTTC